This T cell receptor (beta chain) was recovered during a study of OX40 agonist ivuxolimab in advanced cancers. Study as a whole: Among those enrolled, mean age was 60 years (range about 23 to 80) and about 79% were male. The study's findings and limits: At doses 0.1 to 3.0 mg/kg, CD4+ and CD8+ clones expanded. Among the lowest peripheral clonal expansion occurred in 0.1-3.0 mg/kg partial responders.

From germline, CDR1 is SQVTM and CDR2 ANQGSEA. V was trimmed by 0 bases and J by 4 bases, leaving 8 bases between them. This CDR3 comprises 13 residues. Sequencing was performed with immunoSEQ multiplex PCR; in TCRdb, only in-frame clones are kept and a portion is missing. The sample yields some 43,000 clones, 75% to 90% seen once. This clone has just a few counts. Antigen specificity is unknown. The chain carries TRBV29-1 and TRBJ2-3, with D unresolved. Sequencing was performed on CD4+ or CD8+ T cells sorted from blood, taken in a trial of the OX40 agonist ivuxolimab. This TCR derives from an adult with an advanced solid tumor such as melanoma, head and neck, liver or kidney cancer. CDR3 nucleotide sequence: TGCAGCGTTGAAGATCACCCAGCAGATACGCAGTATTTT. The encoded protein is CSVEDHPADTQYF.